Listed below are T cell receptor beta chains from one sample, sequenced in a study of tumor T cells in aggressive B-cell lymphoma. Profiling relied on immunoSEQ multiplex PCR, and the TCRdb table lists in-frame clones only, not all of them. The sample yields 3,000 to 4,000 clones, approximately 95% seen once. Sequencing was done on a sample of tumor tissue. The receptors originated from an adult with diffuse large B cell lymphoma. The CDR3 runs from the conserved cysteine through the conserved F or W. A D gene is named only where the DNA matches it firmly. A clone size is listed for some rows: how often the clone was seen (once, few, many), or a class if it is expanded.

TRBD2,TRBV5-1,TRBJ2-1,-,CASSLFREGPGEQFF,TGCGCCAGCAGCTTGTTTCGGGAGGGCCCAGGTGAGCAGTTCTTC
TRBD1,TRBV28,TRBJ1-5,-,CASSLGGGHQPQHF,TGTGCCAGCAGTTTAGGAGGGGGCCACCAGCCCCAGCATTTT
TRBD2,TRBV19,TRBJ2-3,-,CASSLLAGGAQYF,TGTGCCAGTAGTTTATTAGCGGGAGGCGCGCAGTATTTT
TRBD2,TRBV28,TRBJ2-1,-,CASSLPSGRASNEQFF,TGTGCCAGCAGTTTACCTAGCGGGAGAGCCAGCAATGAGCAGTTCTTC
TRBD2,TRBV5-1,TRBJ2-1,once,CASRGLAANNEQFF,TGCGCCAGCAGGGGGCTAGCGGCAAACAATGAGCAGTTCTTC
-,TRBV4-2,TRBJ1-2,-,CASSQDPYIPRDGYTF,TGTGCCAGCAGCCAAGACCCCTATATCCCGAGGGATGGCTACACCTTC
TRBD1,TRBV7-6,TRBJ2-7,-,CASSLGQGLYEQYF,TGTGCCAGCAGCTTAGGACAGGGCCTCTACGAGCAGTACTTC
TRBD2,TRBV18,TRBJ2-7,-,CASSQGLAGGPVEQYF,TGTGCCAGCTCACAAGGACTAGCGGGAGGGCCGGTCGAGCAGTACTTC
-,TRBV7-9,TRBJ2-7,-,CASSTQTDSYEQYF,TGTGCCAGCAGCACCCAGACAGACTCCTACGAGCAGTACTTC
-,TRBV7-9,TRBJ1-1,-,CASTPPGAGAEAFF,TGTGCCAGCACCCCCCCGGGTGCCGGCGCTGAAGCTTTCTTT
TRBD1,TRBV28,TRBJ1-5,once,CASSPGQGFQPQHF,TGTGCCAGCAGTCCGGGACAGGGGTTTCAGCCCCAGCATTTT
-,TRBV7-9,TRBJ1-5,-,CASSLPGGDNQPQHF,TGTGCCAGCAGCTTACCGGGGGGAGATAATCAGCCCCAGCATTTT
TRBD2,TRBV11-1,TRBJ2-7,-,CASSLRPPPSSGGIYEQYF,TGTGCCAGCAGCTTAAGGCCCCCCCCCTCTAGCGGGGGAATCTACGAGCAGTACTTC
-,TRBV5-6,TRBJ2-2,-,CASSFGYIANTGELFF,TGTGCCAGCAGCTTCGGGTATATAGCGAACACCGGGGAGCTGTTTTTT
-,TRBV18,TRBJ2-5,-,CASSPGSFTAGVQYQETQYF,TGTGCCAGCTCACCAGGCTCTTTTACTGCGGGCGTTCAGTACCAAGAGACCCAGTACTTC
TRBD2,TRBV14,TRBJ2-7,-,CASSQDRLAGIYEQYF,TGTGCCAGCAGCCAAGATAGGCTAGCGGGGATCTACGAGCAGTACTTC
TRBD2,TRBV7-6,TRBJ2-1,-,CASSPEGLAGARYNEQFF,TGTGCCAGCAGCCCGGAGGGACTAGCGGGAGCTCGTTACAATGAGCAGTTCTTC
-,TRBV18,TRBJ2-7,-,CASSPPDNSYEQYF,TGTGCCAGCTCACCTCCGGACAACTCCTACGAGCAGTACTTC
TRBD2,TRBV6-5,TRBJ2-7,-,CASRLAGGPDEQYF,TGTGCCAGCAGGTTAGCGGGAGGGCCGGACGAGCAGTACTTC
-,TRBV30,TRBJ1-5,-,CAWSVRGTGNQPQHF,TGTGCCTGGAGTGTCCGGGGGACGGGTAATCAGCCCCAGCATTTT
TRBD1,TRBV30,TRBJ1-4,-,CAWSQGGAANEKLFF,TGTGCCTGGAGCCAAGGGGGCGCAGCTAATGAAAAACTGTTTTTT
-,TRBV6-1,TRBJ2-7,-,CATGGGGLTYEQYF,TGTGCCACCGGAGGGGGAGGGCTCACCTACGAGCAGTACTTC
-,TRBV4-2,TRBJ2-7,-,CASSQAGTVGYEQYF,TGTGCCAGCAGCCAAGCCGGGACTGTGGGCTACGAGCAGTACTTC
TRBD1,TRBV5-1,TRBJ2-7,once,CASSAGQGYEQYF,TGCGCCAGCAGCGCTGGACAGGGCTACGAGCAGTACTTC
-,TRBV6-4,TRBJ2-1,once,CASSRRDFGDEQFF,TGTGCCAGCAGTCGCCGGGACTTCGGCGATGAGCAGTTCTTC
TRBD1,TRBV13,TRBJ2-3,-,CASSLGPTGADTQYF,TGTGCCAGCAGCTTAGGCCCTACAGGGGCAGATACGCAGTATTTT
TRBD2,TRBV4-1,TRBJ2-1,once,CASSQASGSIYEQFF,TGCGCCAGCAGCCAAGCTAGCGGGAGTATCTATGAGCAGTTCTTC
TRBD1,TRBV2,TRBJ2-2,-,CASTRDRAAGELFF,TGTGCCAGCACCCGGGACAGGGCTGCCGGGGAGCTGTTTTTT
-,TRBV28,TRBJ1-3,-,CASSPQGASGNTIYF,TGTGCCAGCAGTCCACAGGGAGCGTCTGGAAACACCATATATTTT
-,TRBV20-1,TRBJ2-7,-,CSALTGNEQYF,TGCAGTGCGTTGACAGGTAACGAGCAGTACTTC
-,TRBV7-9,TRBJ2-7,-,CASSFWTDPYEQYF,TGTGCCAGCAGCTTCTGGACAGATCCATACGAGCAGTACTTC
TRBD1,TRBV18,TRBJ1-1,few,CASSPGQVNTEAFF,TGTGCCAGCTCACCAGGACAGGTGAACACTGAAGCTTTCTTT
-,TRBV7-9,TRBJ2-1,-,CASSLGRGGPRSNEQFF,TGTGCCAGCAGCTTAGGGAGGGGCGGGCCAAGGAGTAATGAGCAGTTCTTC
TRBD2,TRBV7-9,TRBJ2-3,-,CASSLAGTSRDTQYF,TGTGCCAGCAGCTTAGCAGGGACTAGCAGAGATACGCAGTATTTT
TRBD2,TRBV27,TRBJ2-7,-,CATRLAGGPDEQYF,TGTGCCACTCGACTAGCGGGAGGGCCGGACGAGCAGTACTTC
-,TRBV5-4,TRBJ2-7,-,CASSLSQAGPTYEQYF,TGTGCCAGCAGCTTGTCTCAGGCAGGGCCAACCTACGAGCAGTACTTC
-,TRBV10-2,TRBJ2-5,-,CASSEMGGSETQYF,TGCGCCAGCAGTGAGATGGGAGGTTCCGAGACCCAGTACTTC
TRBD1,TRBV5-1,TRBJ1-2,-,CASSKGQGTGYTF,TGCGCCAGCAGTAAGGGACAGGGAACCGGCTACACCTTC
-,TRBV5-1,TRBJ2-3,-,CASSLGVRTSTDTQYF,TGCGCCAGCAGCTTGGGTGTGAGGACTAGCACAGATACGCAGTATTTT
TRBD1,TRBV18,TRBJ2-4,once,CASSPLGQDTIQYF,TGTGCCAGCTCACCACTTGGACAGGACACTATTCAGTACTTC